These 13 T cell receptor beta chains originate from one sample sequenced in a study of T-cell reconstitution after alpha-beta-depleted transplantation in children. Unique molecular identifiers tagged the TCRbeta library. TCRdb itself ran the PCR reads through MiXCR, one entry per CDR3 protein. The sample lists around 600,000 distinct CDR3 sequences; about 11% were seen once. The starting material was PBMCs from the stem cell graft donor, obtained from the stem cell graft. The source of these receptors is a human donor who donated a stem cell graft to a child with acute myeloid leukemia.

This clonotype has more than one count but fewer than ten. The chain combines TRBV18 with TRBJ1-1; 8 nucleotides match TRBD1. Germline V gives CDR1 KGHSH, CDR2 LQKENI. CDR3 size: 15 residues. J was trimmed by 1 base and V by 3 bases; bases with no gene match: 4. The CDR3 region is CASSPATGANTEAFF. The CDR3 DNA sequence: TGTGCCAGCTCACCTGCGACAGGGGCGAACACTGAAGCTTTCTTT.

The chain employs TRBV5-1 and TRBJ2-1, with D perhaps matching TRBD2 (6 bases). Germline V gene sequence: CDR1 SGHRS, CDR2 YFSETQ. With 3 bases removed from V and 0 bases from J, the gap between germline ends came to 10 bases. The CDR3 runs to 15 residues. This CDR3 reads CASSSEGGSYNEQFF. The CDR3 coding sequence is TGCGCCAGCAGCTCGGAGGGTGGCTCCTACAATGAGCAGTTCTTC.

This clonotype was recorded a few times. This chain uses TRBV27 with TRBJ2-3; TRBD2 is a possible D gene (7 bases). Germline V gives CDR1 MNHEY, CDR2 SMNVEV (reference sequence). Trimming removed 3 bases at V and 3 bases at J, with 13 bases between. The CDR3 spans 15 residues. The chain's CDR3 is CASSFGGRETDTQYF. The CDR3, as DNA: TGTGCCAGCAGTTTCGGGGGGCGGGAGACAGATACGCAGTATTTT.

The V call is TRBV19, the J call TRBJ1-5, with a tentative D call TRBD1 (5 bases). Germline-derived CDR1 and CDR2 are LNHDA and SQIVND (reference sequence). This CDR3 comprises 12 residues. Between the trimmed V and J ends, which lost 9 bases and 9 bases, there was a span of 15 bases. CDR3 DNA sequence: TGTGCCAGCGCTCCGGGGCAGCCGCCCCAGCATTTT. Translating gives CASAPGQPPQHF.

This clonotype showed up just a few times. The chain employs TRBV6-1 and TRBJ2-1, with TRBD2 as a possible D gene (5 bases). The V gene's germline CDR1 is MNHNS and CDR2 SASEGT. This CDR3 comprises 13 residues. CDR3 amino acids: CASASSARDEQFF. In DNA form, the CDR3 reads TGTGCGAGTGCTAGCTCGGCGCGGGATGAGCAGTTCTTC.

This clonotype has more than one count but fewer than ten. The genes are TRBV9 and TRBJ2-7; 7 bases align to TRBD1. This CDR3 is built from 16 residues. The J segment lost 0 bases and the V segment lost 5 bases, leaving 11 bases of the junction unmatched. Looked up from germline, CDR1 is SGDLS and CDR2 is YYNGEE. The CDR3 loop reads CASSDPPGQSSYEQYF. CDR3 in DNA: TGTGCCAGCAGTGATCCACCGGGACAGAGCTCCTACGAGCAGTACTTC.

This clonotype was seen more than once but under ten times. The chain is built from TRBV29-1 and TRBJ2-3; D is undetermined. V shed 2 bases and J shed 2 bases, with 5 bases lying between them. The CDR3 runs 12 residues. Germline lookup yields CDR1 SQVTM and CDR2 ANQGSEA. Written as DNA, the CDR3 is TGCAGCGTTGAATTTCCCACAGATACGCAGTATTTT. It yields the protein CSVEFPTDTQYF.

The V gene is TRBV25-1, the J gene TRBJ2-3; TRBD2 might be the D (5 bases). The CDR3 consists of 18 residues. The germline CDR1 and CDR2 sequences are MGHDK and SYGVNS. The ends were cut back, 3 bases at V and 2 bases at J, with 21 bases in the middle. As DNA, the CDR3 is TGTGCCAGCAGTGATGGCCCAGAAGCTAGCCTACCCACAGATACGCAGTATTTT. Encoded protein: CASSDGPEASLPTDTQYF.

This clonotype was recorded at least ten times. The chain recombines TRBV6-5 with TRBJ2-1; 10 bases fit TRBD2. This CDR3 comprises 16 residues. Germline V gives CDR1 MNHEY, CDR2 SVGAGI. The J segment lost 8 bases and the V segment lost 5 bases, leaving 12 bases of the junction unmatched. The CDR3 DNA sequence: TGTGCCAGCAGTCTCCTAGCGGGAGTTCTTGGGGATGAGCAGTTCTTC. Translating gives CASSLLAGVLGDEQFF.

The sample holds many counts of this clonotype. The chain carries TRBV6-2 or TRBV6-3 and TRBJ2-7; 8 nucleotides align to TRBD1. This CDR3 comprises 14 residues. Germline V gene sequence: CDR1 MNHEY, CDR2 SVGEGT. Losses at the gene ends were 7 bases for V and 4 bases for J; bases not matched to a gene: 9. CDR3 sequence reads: CASIDPGQAYEQYF. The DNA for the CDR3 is TGTGCCAGCATCGATCCGGGACAGGCTTACGAGCAGTACTTC.

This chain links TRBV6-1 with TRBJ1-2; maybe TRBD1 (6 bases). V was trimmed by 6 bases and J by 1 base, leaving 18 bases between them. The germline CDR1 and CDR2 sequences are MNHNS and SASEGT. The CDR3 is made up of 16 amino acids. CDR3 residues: CASRSQNAGDNYGYTF. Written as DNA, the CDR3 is TGTGCCAGCAGGTCCCAGAATGCAGGGGATAACTATGGCTACACCTTC.

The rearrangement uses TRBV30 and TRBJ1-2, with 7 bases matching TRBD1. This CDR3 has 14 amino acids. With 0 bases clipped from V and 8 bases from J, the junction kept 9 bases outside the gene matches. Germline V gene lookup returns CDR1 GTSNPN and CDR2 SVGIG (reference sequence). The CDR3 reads CAWSVFDRAAGYTF. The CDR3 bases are TGTGCCTGGAGTGTCTTCGACAGGGCAGCGGGCTACACCTTC.

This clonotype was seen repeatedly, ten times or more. CDR3 in amino acids: CASSPRGPTDEQYF. CDR3 nucleotides: TGTGCCAGCAGTCCCCGGGGGCCCACTGACGAGCAGTACTTC. The chain couples TRBV3-1 to TRBJ2-7; either TRBD1 or TRBD2 may fit D (6 bases each). Germline CDR1 and CDR2: LGHDT and YNNKEL (reference sequence). CDR3 size: 14 residues. V was pared by 6 bases and J by 5 bases, with 17 bases between.